This note documents a single TCR beta chain sequence. The data originate from a study of control samples from healthy donors and cancer patients. Germline-derived CDR1 and CDR2 are MNHEY and SMNVEV (reference sequence). The length of the CDR3 is 14 residues. The V and J ends lost 7 bases and 6 bases respectively, with 16 bases between them. Only in-frame clones appear in the TCRdb table, and some are missing; sequencing was by immunoSEQ multiplex PCR. The sample records 100,000 to 150,000 clones, more than 85% being singletons. Sequenced input: PBMCs. V usage is TRBV27 and J usage is TRBJ2-1; tentatively, D is TRBD1 or TRBD2 (6 bases each). The sequence derives from a man aged 45-65 years with head and neck cancer. Here the CDR3 DNA reads TGTGCCAGCACAAAGGGGGGCTATCTCAATGAGCAGTTCTTC. Protein: CASTKGGYLNEQFF.